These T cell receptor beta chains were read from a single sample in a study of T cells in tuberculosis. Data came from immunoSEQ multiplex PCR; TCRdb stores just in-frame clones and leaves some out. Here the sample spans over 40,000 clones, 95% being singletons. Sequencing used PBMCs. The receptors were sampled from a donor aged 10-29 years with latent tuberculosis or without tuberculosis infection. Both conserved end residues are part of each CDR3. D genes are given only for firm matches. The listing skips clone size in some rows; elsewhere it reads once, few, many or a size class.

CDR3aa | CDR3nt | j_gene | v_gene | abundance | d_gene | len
CASRTTIIRGRGFDQPQHF | TGTGCCAGCAGAACCACAATAATCAGGGGAAGAGGATTCGATCAGCCCCAGCATTTT | TRBJ1-5 | TRBV28 | - | - | 19
CASSTRQLKNTEAFF | TGTGCCAGCAGCACCCGACAGCTGAAGAACACTGAAGCTTTCTTT | TRBJ1-1 | TRBV5-6 | - | - | 15
CAISELGGYNSPLHF | TGTGCCATCAGTGAATTGGGGGGATACAATTCACCCCTCCACTTT | TRBJ1-6 | TRBV10-3 | - | - | 15
CSVRVGTGGYEQYF | TGCAGCGTGAGAGTGGGGACAGGGGGGTACGAGCAGTACTTC | TRBJ2-7 | TRBV29-1 | - | TRBD1 | 14
CAPSLARVNDRVNTEAFF | TGTGCCCCAAGCTTGGCCCGGGTAAACGACAGGGTGAACACTGAAGCTTTCTTT | TRBJ1-1 | TRBV5-3 | - | TRBD1 | 18
CASSGTGGIGNQPQHF | TGTGCCAGCAGCGGAACCGGAGGGATCGGCAATCAGCCCCAGCATTTT | TRBJ1-5 | TRBV11-2 | - | - | 16
CASSSEYTEYNQPQHF | TGTGCCAGCAGCTCTGAATACACAGAGTACAATCAGCCCCAGCATTTT | TRBJ1-5 | TRBV12-1 | - | - | 16
CASSLGTESAFF | TGTGCCAGCAGCTTAGGGACAGAATCAGCTTTCTTT | TRBJ1-1 | TRBV5-4 | once | TRBD1 | 12
CASSLGRFDNEQFF | TGTGCCAGCAGCTTAGGCCGGTTTGACAATGAGCAGTTCTTC | TRBJ2-1 | TRBV11-2 | - | - | 14
CASNAGGPNTEQFF | TGTGCCAGCAACGCGGGGGGTCCCAATACTGAGCAGTTCTTC | TRBJ2-1 | TRBV2 | few | TRBD2 | 14
CASSEAHSGMNEKLFF | TGTGCCAGCAGTGAAGCCCACTCAGGGATGAATGAAAAACTGTTTTTT | TRBJ1-4 | TRBV25-1 | - | - | 16
CASSYSRTGGLQPQHF | TGTGCCAGCAGTTACTCTAGGACAGGGGGCCTACAGCCCCAGCATTTT | TRBJ1-5 | TRBV6-5 | - | TRBD1 | 16
CASSQTGQGKAGGYTF | TGTGCCAGTAGCCAAACGGGACAGGGGAAAGCAGGTGGCTACACCTTC | TRBJ1-2 | TRBV19 | - | TRBD1 | 16
CASRWAPLNTEAFF | TGTGCCAGCAGGTGGGCCCCTCTGAACACTGAAGCTTTCTTT | TRBJ1-1 | TRBV6-5 | - | - | 14
CASRQGSNTGELFF | TGCGCCAGCAGACAGGGATCTAACACCGGGGAGCTGTTTTTT | TRBJ2-2 | TRBV5-1 | - | - | 14
CASSWGQATYEQYF | TGTGCCAGCAGTTGGGGACAGGCAACCTACGAGCAGTACTTC | TRBJ2-7 | TRBV27 | - | TRBD1 | 14
CASSNRDRSGNEQFF | TGTGCCAGCAGCAACCGGGACAGGTCAGGCAATGAGCAGTTCTTC | TRBJ2-1 | TRBV9 | - | TRBD1 | 15
CASSSVGGAPNYGYTF | TGTGCCAGCAGCTCCGTCGGGGGGGCGCCTAACTATGGCTACACCTTC | TRBJ1-2 | TRBV5-4 | - | - | 16
CASRDDRNTEAFF | TGCGCCAGCAGAGATGACAGAAACACTGAAGCTTTCTTT | TRBJ1-1 | TRBV10-2 | - | - | 13
CASSYGGGTSYEQYF | TGTGCCAGCAGTTACGGCGGGGGAACCTCCTACGAGCAGTACTTC | TRBJ2-7 | TRBV28 | - | TRBD2 | 15
CASSSKANTEAFF | TGTGCCAGCAGCTCAAAAGCGAACACTGAAGCTTTCTTT | TRBJ1-1 | TRBV7-3 | - | - | 13
CASRGQGLGGYTF | TGTGCCAGCAGGGGACAGGGGTTGGGTGGCTACACCTTC | TRBJ1-2 | TRBV6-1 | - | TRBD1 | 13
CAWSVIGARTRGYTF | TGTGCCTGGAGTGTAATAGGGGCCCGTACGCGTGGCTACACCTTC | TRBJ1-2 | TRBV30 | - | - | 15
CSVGTGMRETQYF | TGCAGCGTAGGGACAGGGATGAGAGAGACCCAGTACTTC | TRBJ2-5 | TRBV29-1 | - | TRBD1 | 13
CASSQGGAGAYNEQFF | TGCGCCAGCAGCCAAGGTGGAGCAGGGGCCTACAATGAGCAGTTCTTC | TRBJ2-1 | TRBV4-1 | - | - | 16
CASSLARGTEAFF | TGTGCCAGCAGCTTAGCTAGGGGCACTGAAGCTTTCTTT | TRBJ1-1 | TRBV7-2 | once | - | 13
CASSKYGLHDTEAFF | TGTGCCAGCAGCAAATATGGGCTGCATGACACTGAAGCTTTCTTT | TRBJ1-1 | TRBV21-1 | - | - | 15
CASSWDNSYEQYF | TGCGCCAGCAGCTGGGACAACTCCTACGAGCAGTACTTC | TRBJ2-7 | TRBV5-1 | - | - | 13
CASRRTGGPQDTQYF | TGTGCCAGCAGGCGAACGGGGGGGCCTCAAGATACGCAGTATTTT | TRBJ2-3 | TRBV6-5 | - | TRBD2 | 15
CASSNPSEGLAGGETQYF | TGTGCCAGCAGCAATCCCTCGGAGGGACTAGCGGGGGGTGAGACCCAGTACTTC | TRBJ2-5 | TRBV9 | - | TRBD2 | 18
CASSISGAEKLFF | TGTGCCAGTAGTATAAGCGGGGCAGAAAAACTGTTTTTT | TRBJ1-4 | TRBV19 | - | - | 13
CASSFTRVNTEAFF | TGTGCCAGCAGTTTCACTCGGGTAAACACTGAAGCTTTCTTT | TRBJ1-1 | TRBV6-5 | - | - | 14
CASEGTESSGNTIYF | TGTGCCAGCGAGGGGACAGAGAGCTCTGGAAACACCATATATTTT | TRBJ1-3 | TRBV6-6 | once | TRBD1 | 15
CASSPRTSGRTDTQYF | TGCGCCAGCAGCCCCCGGACTAGCGGACGCACAGATACGCAGTATTTT | TRBJ2-3 | TRBV5-1 | - | TRBD2 | 16
CASSQDGTGAAHGSGYTF | TGCGCCAGCAGCCAAGATGGGACAGGGGCCGCGCATGGCTCTGGCTACACCTTC | TRBJ1-2 | TRBV4-3 | once | TRBD1 | 18
CASSWWTGDTGELFF | TGTGCCAGCAGCTGGTGGACGGGGGACACCGGGGAGCTGTTTTTT | TRBJ2-2 | TRBV11-2 | once | - | 15
CASSQIQTATNEKLFF | TGCGCCAGCAGCCAGATTCAGACAGCAACTAATGAAAAACTGTTTTTT | TRBJ1-4 | TRBV4-3 | - | - | 16
CASSLGGNDTQYF | TGTGCCAGCAGTCTAGGGGGCAACGATACGCAGTATTTT | TRBJ2-3 | TRBV27 | - | TRBD1 | 13
CASSLDSPAYEQYF | TGTGCCAGTAGTCTTGACAGTCCTGCCTACGAGCAGTACTTC | TRBJ2-7 | TRBV19 | - | - | 14
CAWSVLAGGWADTQYF | TGTGCCTGGAGTGTACTAGCGGGGGGTTGGGCAGATACGCAGTATTTT | TRBJ2-3 | TRBV30 | few | TRBD2 | 16
CASSYSQGYTEAFF | TGTGCCAGCAGTTACTCCCAGGGATACACTGAAGCTTTCTTT | TRBJ1-1 | TRBV6-6 | - | - | 14
CASSKLAGAAETQYF | TGTGCCAGCAGTAAATTAGCGGGGGCGGCGGAGACCCAGTACTTC | TRBJ2-5 | TRBV6-4 | - | TRBD2 | 15
CASSYDRDTSYEQYF | TGTGCCAGCAGTTACGACCGGGACACCTCCTACGAGCAGTACTTC | TRBJ2-7 | TRBV6-6 | - | - | 15
CASSVDGGTGVTDTQYF | TGTGCCAGCAGCGTAGACGGCGGTACAGGGGTCACAGATACGCAGTATTTT | TRBJ2-3 | TRBV9 | - | TRBD1 | 17
CASSPRSYNEQFF | TGCGCCAGCAGCCCCAGGTCTTACAATGAGCAGTTCTTC | TRBJ2-1 | TRBV5-1 | - | - | 13
CASSIGNSGTGVNTEAFF | TGTGCCAGTAGTATAGGGAATTCCGGGACAGGGGTGAACACTGAAGCTTTCTTT | TRBJ1-1 | TRBV19 | - | TRBD1 | 18
CASSLSGGRTDTQYF | TGTGCCAGCAGCTTAAGCGGGGGGCGCACAGATACGCAGTATTTT | TRBJ2-3 | TRBV7-2 | - | TRBD2 | 15
CAWSEQGLSPLHF | TGTGCCTGGAGTGAACAGGGTTTGTCACCCCTCCACTTT | TRBJ1-6 | TRBV30 | - | - | 13
CASSLTRQVFTDTQYF | TGTGCCAGCAGCTTAACCCGACAGGTTTTCACAGATACGCAGTATTTT | TRBJ2-3 | TRBV7-8 | - | - | 16
CASSRPGQGDEKLFF | TGTGCCAGCAGCCGACCGGGACAGGGGGATGAAAAACTGTTTTTT | TRBJ1-4 | TRBV4-2 | - | TRBD1 | 15
CAWGAHSSSGNTIYF | TGTGCCTGGGGGGCCCACTCAAGCTCTGGAAACACCATATATTTT | TRBJ1-3 | TRBV30 | - | - | 15